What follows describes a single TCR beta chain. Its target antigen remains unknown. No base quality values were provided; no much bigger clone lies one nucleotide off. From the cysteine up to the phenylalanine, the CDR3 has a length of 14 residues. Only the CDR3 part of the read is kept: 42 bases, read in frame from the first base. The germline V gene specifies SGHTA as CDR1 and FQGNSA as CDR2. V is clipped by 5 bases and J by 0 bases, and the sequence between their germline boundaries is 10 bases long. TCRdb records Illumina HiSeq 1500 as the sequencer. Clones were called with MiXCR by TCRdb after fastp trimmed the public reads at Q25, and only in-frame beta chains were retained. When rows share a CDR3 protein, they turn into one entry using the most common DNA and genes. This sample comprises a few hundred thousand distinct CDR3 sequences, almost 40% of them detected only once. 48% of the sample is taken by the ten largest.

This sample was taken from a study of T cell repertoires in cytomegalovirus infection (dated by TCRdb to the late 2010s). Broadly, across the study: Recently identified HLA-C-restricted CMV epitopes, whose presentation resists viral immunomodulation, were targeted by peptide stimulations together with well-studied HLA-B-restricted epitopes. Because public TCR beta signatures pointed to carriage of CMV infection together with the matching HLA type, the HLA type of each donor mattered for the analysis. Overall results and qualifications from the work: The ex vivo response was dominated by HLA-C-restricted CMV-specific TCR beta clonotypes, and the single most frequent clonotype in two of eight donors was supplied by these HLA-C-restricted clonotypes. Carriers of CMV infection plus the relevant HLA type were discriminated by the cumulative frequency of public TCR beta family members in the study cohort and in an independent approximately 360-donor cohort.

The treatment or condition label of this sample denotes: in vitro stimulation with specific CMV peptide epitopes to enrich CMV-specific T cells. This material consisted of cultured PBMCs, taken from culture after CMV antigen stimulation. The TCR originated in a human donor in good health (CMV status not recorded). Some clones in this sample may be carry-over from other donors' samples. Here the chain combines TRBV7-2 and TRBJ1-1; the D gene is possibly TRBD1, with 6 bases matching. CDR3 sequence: CASSRQALNTEAFF. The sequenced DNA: TGTGCCAGCAGCCGACAGGCCTTGAACACTGAAGCTTTCTTT.